This entry features one T cell receptor (beta chain) sequence. In the authors' workflow: By means of reference gene primer amplification, nucleated cell counts were estimated. TCRdb keeps only in-frame clones here, not all; method: immunoSEQ multiplex PCR. That table gives V, J and clone size, and the DNA gave D and trimming. The sample includes 150,000 to 200,000 clones, over 65% of them seen just once. This entry is derived from a study of blood T cell repertoires in COVID-19. Overall study context: Acute and convalescent COVID-19 samples came from the United States, Italy and Spain. From T cells, B-cell-depleted T cells, or PBMCs came the material, which was cDNA or gDNA.

This receptor was identified in a woman older than 75 with acute or convalescent COVID-19. The sample was peripheral blood.

CDR3 nucleotides: TGTGCCTTGACCGGGACTCCGAATGAAAAACTGTTTTTT. Protein product: CALTGTPNEKLFF. The chain couples TRBV30 to TRBJ1-4; tentatively, D is TRBD1 (5 bases). The CDR3 extends over 13 amino acids. Germline-derived CDR1 and CDR2 are GTSNPN and SVGIG (reference sequence). V lost 7 bases and J 5 bases, leaving 14 bases between the germline ends.